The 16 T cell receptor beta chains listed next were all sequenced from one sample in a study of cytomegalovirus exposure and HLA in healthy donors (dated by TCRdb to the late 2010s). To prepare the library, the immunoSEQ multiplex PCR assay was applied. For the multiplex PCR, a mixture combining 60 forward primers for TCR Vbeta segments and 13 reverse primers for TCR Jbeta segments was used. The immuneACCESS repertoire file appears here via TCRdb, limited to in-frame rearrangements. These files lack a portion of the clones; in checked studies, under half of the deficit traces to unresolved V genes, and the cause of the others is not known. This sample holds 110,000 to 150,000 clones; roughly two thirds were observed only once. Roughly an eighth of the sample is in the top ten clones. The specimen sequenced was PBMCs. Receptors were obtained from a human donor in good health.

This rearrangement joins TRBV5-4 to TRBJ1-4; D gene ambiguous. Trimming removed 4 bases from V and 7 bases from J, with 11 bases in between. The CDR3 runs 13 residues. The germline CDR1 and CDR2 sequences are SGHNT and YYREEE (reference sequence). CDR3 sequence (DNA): TGTGCCAGCAGCCCCGGGGTTGCTGAAAAACTGTTTTTT. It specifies CASSPGVAEKLFF.

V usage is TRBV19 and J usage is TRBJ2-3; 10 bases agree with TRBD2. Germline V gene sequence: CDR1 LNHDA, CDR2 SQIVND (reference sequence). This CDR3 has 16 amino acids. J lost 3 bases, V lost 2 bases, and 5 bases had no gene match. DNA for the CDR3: TGTGCCAGTAGTATACTCTCTAGCGGGAGAACAGATACGCAGTATTTT. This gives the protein CASSILSSGRTDTQYF.

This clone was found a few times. CDR3 loop: CAWSVAADHGYTF. For the CDR3, the DNA is TGTGCCTGGAGTGTGGCGGCAGACCATGGCTACACCTTC. The chain joins TRBV30 to TRBJ1-2, with D uncertain. There are 13 residues in the CDR3. Trimming removed 0 bases at V and 6 bases at J, with 11 bases between. Germline V CDR1 and CDR2: GTSNPN, SVGIG (reference sequence).

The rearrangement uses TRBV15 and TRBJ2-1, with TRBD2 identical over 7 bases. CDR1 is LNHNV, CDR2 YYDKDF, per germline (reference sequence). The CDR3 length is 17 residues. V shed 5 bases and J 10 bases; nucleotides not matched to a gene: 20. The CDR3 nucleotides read TGTGCCACCAGCCCCCGGGGTGGTAGCGGGTGGGCATTAGAGCAGTTCTTC. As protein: CATSPRGGSGWALEQFF.

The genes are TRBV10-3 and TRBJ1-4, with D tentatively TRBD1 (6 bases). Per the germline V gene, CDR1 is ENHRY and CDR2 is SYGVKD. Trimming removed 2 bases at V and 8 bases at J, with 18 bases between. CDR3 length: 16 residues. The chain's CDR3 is CAISEGGHKLGEKLFF. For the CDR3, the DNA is TGTGCCATCAGTGAGGGGGGACATAAATTAGGGGAAAAACTGTTTTTT.

CDR3 DNA: TGTGCCAGCAGCCAAGATCTTGGCGACAGGGAAGACTATGGCTACACCTTC. Protein: CASSQDLGDREDYGYTF. The chain uses TRBV14 and TRBJ1-2, with 7 positions matching TRBD1. The V gene's germline CDR1 is SGHDN and CDR2 FVKESK. Unmatched junction bases numbered 10, after V lost 0 bases and J lost 3 bases. CDR3 length: 17 amino acids.

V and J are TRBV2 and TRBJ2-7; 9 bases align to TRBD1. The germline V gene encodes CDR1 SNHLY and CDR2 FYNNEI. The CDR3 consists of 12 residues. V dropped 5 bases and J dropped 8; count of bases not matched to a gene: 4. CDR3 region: CASSRTGEKQYF. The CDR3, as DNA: TGTGCCAGCAGTCGGACAGGGGAGAAGCAGTACTTC.

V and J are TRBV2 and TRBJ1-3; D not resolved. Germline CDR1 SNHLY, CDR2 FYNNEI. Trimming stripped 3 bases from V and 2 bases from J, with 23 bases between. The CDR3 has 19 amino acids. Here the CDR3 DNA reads TGTGCCAGCAGTGATTCTCAAGGGCTTGACGGGGTTACTGGAAACACCATATATTTT. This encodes CASSDSQGLDGVTGNTIYF.

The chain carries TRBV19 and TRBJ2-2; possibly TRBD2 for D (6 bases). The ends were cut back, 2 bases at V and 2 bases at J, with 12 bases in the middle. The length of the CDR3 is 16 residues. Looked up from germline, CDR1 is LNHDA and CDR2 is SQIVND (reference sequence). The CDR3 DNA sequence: TGTGCCAGTAGTATATGGTCGGGGGTCAACACCGGGGAGCTGTTTTTT. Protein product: CASSIWSGVNTGELFF.

The CDR3 here is CASSQLGNTEAFF. In DNA form, the CDR3 reads TGCGCCAGCAGCCAACTAGGGAACACTGAAGCTTTCTTT. The chain uses TRBV4-1 and TRBJ1-1; unclear D gene. Trimming left V 2 bases short and J 1 base short, with 5 bases between. The CDR3 covers 13 residues. Germline V CDR1 and CDR2: MGHRA, YSYEKL.

The CDR3 sequence: CASSPRAGGPSSYNEQFF. In DNA, the CDR3 is TGTGCCAGCAGCCCCAGAGCGGGAGGGCCCTCTTCCTACAATGAGCAGTTCTTC. The rearrangement uses TRBV14 and TRBJ2-1; 10 bases agree with TRBD2. With V trimmed by 4 bases and J by 1 base, 10 bases remained unmatched. Germline loops: CDR1 SGHDN, CDR2 FVKESK. This CDR3 region has 18 residues.

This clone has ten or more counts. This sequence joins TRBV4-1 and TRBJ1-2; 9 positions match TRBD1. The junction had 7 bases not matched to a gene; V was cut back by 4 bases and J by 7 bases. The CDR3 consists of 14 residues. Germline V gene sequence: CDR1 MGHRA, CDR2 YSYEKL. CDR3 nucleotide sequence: TGCGCCAGCAGCCGGGAACAGGGGGCAATTGGCTACACCTTC. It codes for CASSREQGAIGYTF.

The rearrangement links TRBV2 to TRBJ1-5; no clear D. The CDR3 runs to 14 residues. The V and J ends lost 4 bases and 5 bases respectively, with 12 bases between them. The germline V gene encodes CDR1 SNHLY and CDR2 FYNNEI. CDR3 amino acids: CASSAPEGDQPQHF. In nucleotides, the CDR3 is TGTGCCAGCAGTGCCCCGGAGGGCGATCAGCCCCAGCATTTT.

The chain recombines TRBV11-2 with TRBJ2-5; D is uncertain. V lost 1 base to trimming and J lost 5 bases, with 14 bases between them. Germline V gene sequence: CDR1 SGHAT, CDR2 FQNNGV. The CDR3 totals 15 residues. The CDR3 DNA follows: TGTGCCAGCAGCTTAGGCAGGCTTGTCGTGGAGACCCAGTACTTC. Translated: CASSLGRLVVETQYF.

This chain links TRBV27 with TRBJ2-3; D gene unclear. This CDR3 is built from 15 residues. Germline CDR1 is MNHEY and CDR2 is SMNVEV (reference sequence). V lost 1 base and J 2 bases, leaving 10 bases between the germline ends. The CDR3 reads CASSLWAGLTDTQYF. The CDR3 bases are TGTGCCAGCAGTTTATGGGCAGGCCTCACAGATACGCAGTATTTT.

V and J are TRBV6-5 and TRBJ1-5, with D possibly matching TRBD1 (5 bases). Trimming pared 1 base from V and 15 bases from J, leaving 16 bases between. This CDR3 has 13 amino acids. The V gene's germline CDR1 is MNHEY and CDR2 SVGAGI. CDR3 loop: CASSYFMQGDPHF. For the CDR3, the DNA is TGTGCCAGCAGTTACTTTATGCAGGGTGACCCGCATTTT.